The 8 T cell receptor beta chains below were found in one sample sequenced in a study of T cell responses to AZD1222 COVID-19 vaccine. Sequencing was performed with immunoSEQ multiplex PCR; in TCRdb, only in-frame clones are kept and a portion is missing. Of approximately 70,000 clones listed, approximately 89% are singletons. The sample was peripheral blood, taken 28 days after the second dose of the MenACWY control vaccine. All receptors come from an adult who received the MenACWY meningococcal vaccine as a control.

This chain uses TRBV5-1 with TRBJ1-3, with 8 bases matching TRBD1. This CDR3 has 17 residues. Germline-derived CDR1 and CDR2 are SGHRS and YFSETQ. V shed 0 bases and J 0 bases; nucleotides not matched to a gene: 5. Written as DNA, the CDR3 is TGCGCCAGCAGCTTGGGGGACAGGACGCCCTCTGGAAACACCATATATTTT. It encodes CASSLGDRTPSGNTIYF.

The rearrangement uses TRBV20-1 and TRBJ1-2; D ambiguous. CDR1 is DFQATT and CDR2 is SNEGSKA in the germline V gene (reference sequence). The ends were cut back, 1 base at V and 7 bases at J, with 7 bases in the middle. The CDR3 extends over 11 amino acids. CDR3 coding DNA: TGCAGTGCTAGAGCAGACGCTGGCTACACCTTC. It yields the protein CSARADAGYTF.

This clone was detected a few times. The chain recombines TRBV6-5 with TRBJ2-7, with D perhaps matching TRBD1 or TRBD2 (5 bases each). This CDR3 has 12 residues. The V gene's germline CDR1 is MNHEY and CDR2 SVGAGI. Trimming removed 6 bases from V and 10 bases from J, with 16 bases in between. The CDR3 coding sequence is TGTGCCAGCAGCACCGGGACCAATACACAGTACTTC. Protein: CASSTGTNTQYF.

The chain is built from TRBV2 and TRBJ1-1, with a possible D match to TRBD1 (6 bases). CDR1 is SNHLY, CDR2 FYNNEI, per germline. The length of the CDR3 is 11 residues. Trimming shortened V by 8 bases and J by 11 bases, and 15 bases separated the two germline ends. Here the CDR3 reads CASEGGLGAFF. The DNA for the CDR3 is TGTGCCAGCGAGGGGGGGCTTGGGGCTTTCTTT.

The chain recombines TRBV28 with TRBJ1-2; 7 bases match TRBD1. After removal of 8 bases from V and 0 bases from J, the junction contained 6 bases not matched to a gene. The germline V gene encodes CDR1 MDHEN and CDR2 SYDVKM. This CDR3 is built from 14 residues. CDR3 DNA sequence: TGTGCCAGCCTCAGGGGGGGGCCTAACTATGGCTACACCTTC. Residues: CASLRGGPNYGYTF.

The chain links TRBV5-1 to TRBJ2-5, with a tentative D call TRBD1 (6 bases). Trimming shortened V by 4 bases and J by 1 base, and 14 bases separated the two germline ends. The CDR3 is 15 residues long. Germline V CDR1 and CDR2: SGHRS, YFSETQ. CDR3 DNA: TGCGCCAGCAGCAAAAACACAGGGTCCCAAGAGACCCAGTACTTC. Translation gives CASSKNTGSQETQYF. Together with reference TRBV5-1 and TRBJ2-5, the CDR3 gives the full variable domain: KAGVTQTPRYLIKTRGQQVTLSCSPISGHRSVSWYQQTPGQGLQFLFEYFSETQRNKGNFPGRFSGRQFSNSRSEMNVSTLELGDSALYLCASSKNTGSQETQYFGPGTRLLVL.

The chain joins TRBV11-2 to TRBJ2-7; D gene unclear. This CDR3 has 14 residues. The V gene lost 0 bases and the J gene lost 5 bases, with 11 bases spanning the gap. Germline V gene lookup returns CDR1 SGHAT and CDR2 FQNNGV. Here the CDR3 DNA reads TGTGCCAGCAGCTTAGACGGTAATTCGAACGAGCAGTACTTC. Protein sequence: CASSLDGNSNEQYF.

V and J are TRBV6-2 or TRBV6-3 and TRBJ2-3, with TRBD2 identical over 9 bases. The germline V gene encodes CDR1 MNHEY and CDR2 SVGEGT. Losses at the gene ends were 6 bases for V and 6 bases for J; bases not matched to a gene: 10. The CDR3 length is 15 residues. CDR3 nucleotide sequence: TGTGCCAGCAGCAGGACAGCTAGCGGGGTGGATACGCAGTATTTT. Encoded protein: CASSRTASGVDTQYF.